The clone carrying this T cell receptor (beta chain) was seen only a few times. Its antigen is currently unknown. This sample also contains other DNA sequences that code for the same CDR3. CDR1 and CDR2 (germline): MNHEY, SVGAGI. The length of the CDR3 is 11 residues. V lost 5 bases, J lost 5 bases, and 6 bases lay in between. Vbeta (60) and Jbeta (13) primers were used in the PCR. Original handling: About 11 million of the 75 million to 95 million unique TCR beta chains counted in a later analysis were shared. Produced via immunoSEQ multiplex PCR; TCRdb's table is partial and in-frame only. The DNA gave D and trimming, while V, J and clone size come from that table. This table holds about 170,000 clones, roughly 80% found once. This specimen belongs to a study of cytomegalovirus exposure and HLA in healthy donors. Study-level findings and limits: Sequencing depth roughly uniform across donors was assumed in presence/absence analyses.

The sample was PBMCs. The genes are TRBV6-5 and TRBJ1-2, with unresolved D. The sequence was obtained from a male donor in good health and CMV-seronegative. The CDR3 coding sequence is TGTGCCAGCAGTCCCGGTTATGGCTACACCTTC. Protein: CASSPGYGYTF.